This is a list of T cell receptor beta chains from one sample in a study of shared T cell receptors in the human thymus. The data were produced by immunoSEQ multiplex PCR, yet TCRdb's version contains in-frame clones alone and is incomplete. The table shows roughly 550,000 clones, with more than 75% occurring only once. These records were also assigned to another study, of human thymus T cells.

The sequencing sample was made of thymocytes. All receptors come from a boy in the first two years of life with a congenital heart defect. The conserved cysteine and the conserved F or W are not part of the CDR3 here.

ASSASGLADNEQF TRBJ2-1 13 TRBV7-7
AWSRGRTLAYEQY . 13 TRBV30
ASSYSRGASIDEQY TRBJ2-7 14 TRBV6-5
ASSQDFPSGNYNEQF TRBJ2-1 15 TRBV14
ASSQKWVGAETQY TRBJ2-5 13 TRBV6-5
ASSRPDRGGNTEAF TRBJ1-1 14 TRBV5-1
ASSRLQGSPTYEQY TRBJ2-7 14 TRBV14
ASSLRTGIPYEQY TRBJ2-7 13 TRBV28
ASSTVTGGHNYGYT TRBJ1-2 14 TRBV19
ASSLIGQGGYEQY TRBJ2-7 13 TRBV7-2
ASSIDRDYNEQF TRBJ2-1 12 TRBV19
ASSLVKGQRFTEAF TRBJ1-1 14 TRBV7-2
ASSLDPGETQY TRBJ2-5 11 TRBV11-2
ASSQLRYEQY TRBJ2-7 10 TRBV11-1
ASSPPPGGEAEAF TRBJ1-1 13 TRBV11-2
ASSFRRLAVSSYEQY TRBJ2-7 15 TRBV28
ASSSDRGMYNEQF TRBJ2-1 13 TRBV9
ASSWATGNEQY . 11 TRBV27
ASSPQTGGWPQH TRBJ1-5 12 TRBV27
ASSQAKPSGQNSNQPQH TRBJ1-5 17 TRBV4-1
ASSQGQGENTGELF TRBJ2-2 14 TRBV9
AISNSGNSYEQY TRBJ2-7 12 TRBV10-3
ASSLGAGKMNTEAF TRBJ1-1 14 TRBV7-9
SAGGREGRGAKNIQY TRBJ2-4 15 TRBV29-1
ASSCIAGASYEQY TRBJ2-7 13 TRBV5-6
SVDWGAGADTQY TRBJ2-3 12 TRBV29-1
ATSRPGTGIKREGGNEQF TRBJ2-1 18 TRBV15
ASRRESSYNEQF TRBJ2-1 12 TRBV28
ASSLGGLAGADTQY TRBJ2-3 14 TRBV5-1
ASSSRLAGHEQY TRBJ2-7 12 TRBV11-2
ASSPGDTYEQY TRBJ2-7 11 TRBV19
ASSPKRGTGSYNEQF TRBJ2-1 15 TRBV5-1
ASSQDQSAKGENYGYT TRBJ1-2 16 TRBV4-2
ASINREGEQF TRBJ2-1 10 TRBV14
ASSLPSGRGDSYEQY TRBJ2-7 15 TRBV7-4
AWSLRGGGQPQH TRBJ1-5 12 TRBV30
AWSVRGLGGYT TRBJ1-2 11 TRBV30
ASSLGTGFLDTQY TRBJ2-3 13 TRBV27
ASSQDFRDRGYNEQF TRBJ2-1 15 TRBV4-1
ASSFGTSGSSYNEQF TRBJ2-1 15 TRBV11-2
ASSQEFGQGPYT TRBJ1-2 12 TRBV4-1
ASSCPRQGARGTEAF TRBJ1-1 15 TRBV11-2
ASSPPVAPREAQGSYEQY TRBJ2-7 18 TRBV18
ASTRDSYEQY TRBJ2-7 10 TRBV10-1
ATLQGWEQY TRBJ2-7 9 TRBV6-1
ASSPAGNEQF TRBJ2-1 10 TRBV27
ASSGLAYEQY TRBJ2-7 10 TRBV6-1
ASSQLAISGETQY TRBJ2-5 13 TRBV6-6
ASSLGQGGGEQY TRBJ2-7 12 TRBV5-6
ASSFQDTDTQY TRBJ2-3 11 TRBV5-1
SVLTGDHAEAF TRBJ1-1 11 TRBV29-1
ASSPNRTSGRAGNTGELF TRBJ2-2 18 TRBV4-3
ASSRDRARKQY TRBJ2-7 11 TRBV19
ACQREVGTLEQY TRBJ2-7 12 TRBV30
ASSFFGGIAYNEQF TRBJ2-1 14 TRBV28
ASSEGLAGGPHYEQY TRBJ2-7 15 TRBV2
ASSQRGTGLYGYT TRBJ1-2 13 TRBV14
ASSQVTSGEIIQY TRBJ2-4 13 TRBV4-3
ASSLARTRREQY TRBJ2-7 12 TRBV7-2
ASSLAVVAGGISREQF TRBJ2-1 16 TRBV7-9